The 8 T cell receptor beta chains below were found in one sample sequenced in a study of cytomegalovirus exposure and HLA in healthy donors. Produced via immunoSEQ multiplex PCR; TCRdb's table is partial and in-frame only. The repertoire has about 120,000 clones, 70% to 90% of them found once; the top ten carry about 6%. Sample: PBMCs. The source of these receptors is a woman aged 18 to 35 in good health and CMV-seropositive.

V gene TRBV19 combines with J gene TRBJ2-1; the match to TRBD1 covers 7 bases. Trimming at V came to 4 bases and at J to 8 bases, leaving 5 bases not matched to a gene. CDR1 LNHDA and CDR2 SQIVND come from the germline V gene (reference sequence). The CDR3 length is 13 residues. Here the CDR3 reads CASSTRQGDEQFF. The CDR3 DNA sequence: TGTGCCAGTAGTACACGACAGGGCGATGAGCAGTTCTTC.

The sample holds a few counts of this clone. The chain employs TRBV4-2 and TRBJ1-6; no definite D call. The CDR3 is made up of 15 amino acids. V lost 0 bases to trimming and J lost 8 bases, with 11 bases between them. From germline, CDR1 is LGHNA and CDR2 YNFKEQ. CDR3 sequence (DNA): TGTGCCAGCAGCCAAGAGGCTTCGGGGTATTCACCCCTCCACTTT. Protein sequence: CASSQEASGYSPLHF.

The chain joins TRBV14 to TRBJ1-1; perhaps TRBD1 as D (5 bases). Trimming left V 2 bases short and J 0 bases short, with 10 bases between. Per the germline V gene, CDR1 is SGHDN and CDR2 is FVKESK. The CDR3 is 15 residues long. The CDR3 coding sequence is TGTGCCAGCAGCCAACAGGGAAACATGAACACTGAAGCTTTCTTT. Translated, it gives CASSQQGNMNTEAFF.

The chain carries TRBV7-9 and TRBJ1-5; weak D call: TRBD1 (6 bases). V was trimmed by 3 bases and J by 4 bases, leaving 10 bases between them. The CDR3 contains 14 residues. Per germline, CDR1 SEHNR and CDR2 FQNEAQ (reference sequence). In DNA, the CDR3 is TGTGCCAGCAGCTTGGACAGCCTTAATCAGCCCCAGCATTTT. It specifies CASSLDSLNQPQHF.

The chain employs TRBV4-1 and TRBJ2-3, with unresolved D. CDR3 length: 17 amino acids. CDR1 MGHRA and CDR2 YSYEKL come from the germline V gene. The ends were cut back, 2 bases at V and 0 bases at J, with 15 bases in the middle. CDR3 region: CASSQKRTGASTDTQYF. The CDR3, as DNA: TGCGCCAGCAGCCAAAAAAGAACCGGTGCTAGCACAGATACGCAGTATTTT.

V is TRBV18 and J is TRBJ2-3; TRBD2 is a possible D gene (6 bases). Trimming cost V 6 bases and J 0 bases, with 13 bases left between them. The CDR3 has 15 amino acids. The germline gives CDR1 KGHSH, CDR2 LQKENI. The CDR3: CASSSGAGSTDTQYF. Here the CDR3 DNA reads TGTGCCAGCTCGTCTGGGGCGGGAAGCACAGATACGCAGTATTTT.

The rearrangement uses TRBV19 and TRBJ1-3; D call uncertain. The germline gives CDR1 LNHDA, CDR2 SQIVND (reference sequence). The CDR3 is 14 amino acids. Trimming pared 7 bases from V and 2 bases from J, leaving 12 bases between. CDR3: CASKDPGTGNTIYF. The CDR3 DNA follows: TGTGCCAGTAAGGACCCGGGGACTGGAAACACCATATATTTT.

The rearrangement joins TRBV7-9 to TRBJ1-1; D not certain. The CDR3 covers 12 residues. V dropped 1 base and J dropped 6 bases, with 6 bases sitting between them. Germline-derived CDR1 and CDR2 are SEHNR and FQNEAQ (reference sequence). The CDR3 spells CASSLEPAEAFF. As DNA, the CDR3 is TGTGCCAGCAGCTTAGAGCCGGCTGAAGCTTTCTTT.